Listed below are T cell receptor beta chains from one sample, sequenced in a study of blood T cell repertoires in COVID-19. Clones were read by immunoSEQ multiplex PCR, and TCRdb kept only the in-frame ones, dropping some. Counted here are more than 400,000 clones, roughly 87% occurring once; the ten biggest clones make up 0.7%. Specimen: PBMCs or T cells enriched from blood (not recorded which). The receptors come from a woman between 18 and 29 years old who had recovered from COVID-19. CDR3s include the opening cysteine and the closing phenylalanine or tryptophan. A D gene is named only where the DNA matches it firmly. For some rows the clone size is stated as once, few or many, or as a class when expanded; others skip it.

V	size	J	D	CDR3	DNA
TRBV7-2	NA	TRBJ1-1	TRBD1	CASSLQGAAGMNTEAFF	TGTGCCAGCAGCTTACAGGGGGCGGCGGGGATGAACACTGAAGCTTTCTTT
TRBV20-1	NA	TRBJ1-4	NA	CSASSSSGGNEKLFF	TGCAGTGCTAGTAGCTCGTCTGGAGGTAATGAAAAACTGTTTTTT
TRBV5-5	NA	TRBJ2-7	NA	CASSFNRFYEQYF	TGTGCCAGCAGCTTTAATCGTTTCTACGAGCAGTACTTC
TRBV11-2	NA	TRBJ1-4	TRBD1	CASRRPGTGATNEKLFF	TGTGCCAGCAGGCGTCCCGGGACAGGTGCAACTAATGAAAAACTGTTTTTT
TRBV11-2	NA	TRBJ2-3	TRBD2	CASSYRTSDTDTQYF	TGTGCCAGCAGCTATAGGACTAGCGACACAGATACGCAGTATTTT
TRBV5-6	once	TRBJ2-3	NA	CASSLVSGSTDTQYF	TGTGCCAGCAGCTTGGTTAGCGGTAGCACAGATACGCAGTATTTT
TRBV12-3/TRBV12-4	NA	TRBJ2-3	TRBD1	CASSRTGLDTQYF	TGTGCCAGCAGTCGGACAGGTTTAGATACGCAGTATTTT
TRBV2	NA	TRBJ1-2	NA	CASSDDAGRYGYTF	TGTGCCAGCAGTGACGATGCGGGGCGGTATGGCTACACCTTC
TRBV28	NA	TRBJ1-2	NA	CASSFPGKEGYTF	TGTGCCAGCAGTTTCCCAGGGAAAGAAGGCTACACCTTC
TRBV15	NA	TRBJ2-7	TRBD1	CATSSRTGETYEQYF	TGTGCCACCAGCAGCCGGACAGGGGAAACCTACGAGCAGTACTTC
TRBV5-1	NA	TRBJ1-1	TRBD1	CASSLGVTGAGTEAFF	TGCGCCAGCAGCTTGGGAGTAACAGGGGCGGGCACTGAAGCTTTCTTT
TRBV28	NA	TRBJ1-5	NA	CASKGGNQPQHF	TGTGCCAGCAAGGGGGGCAATCAGCCCCAGCATTTT
TRBV7-9	NA	TRBJ2-5	NA	CASSSPLLQETQYF	TGTGCCAGCAGCTCCCCACTACTACAAGAGACCCAGTACTTC
TRBV7-9	NA	TRBJ2-1	TRBD2	CASSLGGGYRAGSHNEQFF	TGTGCCAGCAGCTTGGGTGGGGGATATCGAGCGGGGAGCCACAATGAGCAGTTCTTC
TRBV6-4	NA	TRBJ1-3	NA	CASSDGPQGTIYF	TGTGCCAGCAGTGACGGACCCCAGGGGACCATATATTTT
TRBV6-5	NA	TRBJ1-2	NA	CASQPGGYGYTF	TGTGCCAGCCAGCCGGGAGGGTATGGCTACACCTTC
TRBV3-1/TRBV3-2	NA	TRBJ2-5	TRBD2	CASSQVSSGVLQETQYF	TGTGCCAGCAGCCAAGTTTCTAGCGGGGTCCTTCAAGAGACCCAGTACTTC
TRBV2	NA	TRBJ2-1	TRBD2	CASSEGSGVYNEQFF	TGTGCCAGCAGTGAAGGAAGCGGGGTGTACAATGAGCAGTTCTTC
TRBV5-6	NA	TRBJ2-2	NA	CASSSGLSRELFF	TGTGCCAGCAGCTCTGGGCTCAGCCGGGAGCTGTTTTTT
TRBV5-1	NA	TRBJ1-2	NA	CASSSTFRPGSGYTF	TGCGCCAGCAGCTCCACATTTCGTCCAGGGTCCGGCTACACCTTC
TRBV5-1	NA	TRBJ2-3	TRBD2	CASSLQAGSTDTQYF	TGCGCCAGCAGCTTGCAAGCGGGGAGCACAGATACGCAGTATTTT
TRBV7-2	NA	TRBJ2-7	TRBD1	CASSLAPTGVTEQYF	TGTGCCAGCAGCTTAGCCCCGACAGGGGTAACCGAGCAGTACTTC
TRBV5-4	NA	TRBJ2-1	NA	CASSSTIGSSEQFF	TGTGCCAGCAGTTCGACTATCGGGAGCTCTGAGCAGTTCTTC
TRBV29-1	NA	TRBJ1-2	TRBD1	CSVAIGGDYGYTF	TGCAGCGTTGCGATAGGGGGCGACTATGGCTACACCTTC
TRBV5-1	NA	TRBJ2-3	NA	CASSTTPTTSSTDTQYF	TGCGCCAGCAGCACAACCCCGACTACCTCTAGCACAGATACGCAGTATTTT
TRBV6-6	NA	TRBJ2-5	NA	CASSYGTETQYF	TGTGCCAGCAGTTACGGCACGGAGACCCAGTACTTC
TRBV6-6	NA	TRBJ1-1	NA	CASRYRGVGNTEAFF	TGTGCCAGCAGATACCGCGGGGTAGGGAACACTGAAGCTTTCTTT
TRBV20-1	NA	TRBJ2-3	TRBD2	CSASRTSGGGDTQYF	TGCAGTGCTAGTAGGACTAGCGGGGGGGGAGATACGCAGTATTTT
TRBV5-5	NA	TRBJ1-5	TRBD1	CASSIRDSVLYSNQPQHF	TGTGCCAGCTCGATCAGGGACAGCGTCTTATATAGCAATCAGCCCCAGCATTTT
TRBV12-3/TRBV12-4	NA	TRBJ1-6	NA	CASRLEDSPLHF	TGTGCCAGCAGACTGGAGGATTCACCCCTCCACTTT
TRBV19	NA	TRBJ1-1	NA	CASSPQGRGNTEAFF	TGTGCCAGTAGCCCCCAGGGGAGGGGGAACACTGAAGCTTTCTTT
TRBV14	NA	TRBJ2-7	NA	CASSHSDEQYF	TGTGCCAGCAGCCATTCGGACGAGCAGTACTTC
TRBV5-1	NA	TRBJ2-2	TRBD1	CASSPNLQGAWTGELFF	TGCGCCAGCAGCCCCAATTTACAGGGGGCATGGACCGGGGAGCTGTTTTTT
TRBV18	many	TRBJ2-6	NA	CASSPMADSGANVLTF	TGTGCCAGCTCACCAATGGCAGACTCTGGGGCCAACGTCCTGACTTTC
TRBV7-9	NA	TRBJ1-1	NA	CASSLSSEGTEAFF	TGTGCCAGCAGCTTAAGCAGCGAGGGCACTGAAGCTTTCTTT
TRBV6-1	NA	TRBJ1-4	TRBD1	CASSESFGTADEKLFF	TGTGCCAGCAGTGAATCTTTTGGGACAGCCGATGAAAAACTGTTTTTT
TRBV11-2	NA	TRBJ1-1	TRBD1	CASSFQGENTEAFF	TGTGCCAGCAGCTTCCAGGGGGAGAACACTGAAGCTTTCTTT
TRBV19	NA	TRBJ1-4	TRBD1	CASSTNGQGARKLFF	TGTGCCAGTAGTACCAACGGACAGGGGGCCCGGAAACTGTTTTTT
TRBV19	NA	TRBJ2-1	TRBD2	CASSTLQGVRGGLSEQFF	TGTGCCAGTAGTACCCTCCAGGGGGTGCGGGGGGGCCTAAGTGAGCAGTTCTTC
TRBV30	NA	TRBJ1-1	NA	CAWILQPGVGNTEAFF	TGTGCCTGGATCCTACAACCCGGGGTCGGGAACACTGAAGCTTTCTTT
TRBV19	NA	TRBJ1-5	NA	CASSISGGNQPQHF	TGTGCCAGTAGTATATCAGGGGGCAATCAGCCCCAGCATTTT
TRBV7-2	NA	TRBJ2-5	NA	CASSLTAIGETQYF	TGTGCCAGCAGCTTGACAGCGATAGGGGAGACCCAGTACTTC
TRBV3-1/TRBV3-2	NA	TRBJ1-5	TRBD1	CASSTRQGDQPQHF	TGTGCCAGCAGCACCAGACAGGGGGATCAGCCCCAGCATTTT
TRBV12-5	NA	TRBJ2-5	TRBD1	CASGSGTRGLSRQETQYF	TGTGCTAGTGGTTCCGGGACGAGGGGGCTGAGTAGGCAAGAGACCCAGTACTTC
TRBV27	NA	TRBJ2-7	TRBD1	CASSTTGGPFYEQYF	TGTGCCAGCAGCACCACAGGGGGCCCCTTCTACGAGCAGTACTTC
TRBV6-2/TRBV6-3	NA	TRBJ2-3	NA	CASSPLGAWDTQYF	TGTGCCAGCAGTCCCCTGGGGGCGTGGGATACGCAGTATTTT
TRBV27	NA	TRBJ2-3	NA	CASSPWWGPDTQYF	TGTGCCAGCAGTCCATGGTGGGGCCCAGATACGCAGTATTTT
TRBV10-3	NA	TRBJ1-2	NA	CAISGTGGYTF	TGTGCCATCAGTGGTACAGGGGGCTACACCTTC
TRBV19	NA	TRBJ2-7	TRBD2	CATRGGSEQYF	TGTGCCACCCGCGGGGGAAGCGAGCAGTACTTC
TRBV19	NA	TRBJ2-1	NA	CATGAGLDYNEQFF	TGTGCCACCGGTGCAGGGTTGGACTACAATGAGCAGTTCTTC
TRBV12-3/TRBV12-4	NA	TRBJ1-1	NA	CASSPGAVEAFF	TGTGCCAGCAGCCCCGGAGCTGTTGAAGCTTTCTTT
TRBV28	few	TRBJ1-5	NA	CASSFGRRPPQHF	TGTGCCAGCAGTTTTGGTCGGAGGCCGCCCCAGCATTTT
TRBV5-1	few	TRBJ1-6	TRBD1	CASSASGTGVNSPLHF	TGCGCCAGCAGCGCGTCCGGGACAGGGGTAAATTCACCCCTCCACTTT
TRBV20-1	NA	TRBJ2-7	NA	CSASAASEDEQYF	TGCAGTGCTAGTGCGGCAAGCGAGGACGAGCAGTACTTC
TRBV4-2	NA	TRBJ2-2	NA	CASSPTDSNTGELFF	TGTGCCAGCAGCCCCACGGACTCTAACACCGGGGAGCTGTTTTTT